The 18 T cell receptor beta chains below come from one sample, sequenced in a study of shared clonotypes between healthy human individuals. This table comes from immunoSEQ multiplex PCR, and its TCRdb copy is limited to in-frame clones, with some not included. This table holds roughly 1,000,000 clones, about four fifths found once. Input material: memory CD4+ T cells from PBMCs. Subset described: CD45RA-negative fraction. The receptors come from a young man in good health. Some clones in this sample may be carry-over from other donors' samples.

This clone was observed a single time. CDR3 sequence: CASSYPDIYGNTEAFF. In DNA form, the CDR3 reads TGTGCCAGCAGTTACCCGGACATTTATGGGAACACTGAAGCTTTCTTT. J is TRBJ1-1 and V is TRBV6-5, with TRBD1 as a possible D gene (5 bases). The CDR3 has 16 amino acids. Trimming took off 2 bases at V and 1 base at J, with 14 bases between the two ends. Germline assignment: CDR1 MNHEY and CDR2 SVGAGI.

Comment on this clone: The junction departs from the called germline gene at one end, perhaps through a read error. The CDR3 here is CGVPGLVTDTQYF. CDR3 nucleotides: TGCGGCGTTCCCGGACTGGTCACAGATACGCAGTATTTT. The chain uses TRBV29-1 and TRBJ2-3; D might be TRBD2 (5 bases). Germline lookup yields CDR1 SQVTM and CDR2 ANQGSEA. There are 13 residues in the CDR3.

This clone turned up a few times. V gene TRBV14 combines with J gene TRBJ1-4, with D possibly matching TRBD1 (6 bases). The V end was cut by 4 bases, the J end by 5 bases, with 14 bases between. The CDR3 contains 15 residues. Germline assignment: CDR1 SGHDN and CDR2 FVKESK. The CDR3 sequence: CASSRIGTQNEKLFF. CDR3 coding DNA: TGTGCCAGCAGCCGCATCGGGACACAGAATGAAAAACTGTTTTTT.

The chain recombines TRBV2 with TRBJ2-7; D may be TRBD2 (6 bases). V was cut by 6 bases and J by 0 bases, with 15 bases left in between. The CDR3 extends over 15 amino acids. Germline V CDR1 and CDR2: SNHLY, FYNNEI. The CDR3 reads CASRGGSAVSYEQYF. CDR3 sequence (DNA): TGTGCCAGCAGGGGAGGTAGCGCCGTCTCCTACGAGCAGTACTTC.

The CDR3 DNA is TGCAGCGTTTACGGGACAGGTCCCCTCCAAGAGACCCAGTACTTC. This sequence encodes CSVYGTGPLQETQYF. This chain links TRBV29-1 with TRBJ2-5, with 8 bases identical to TRBD1. The CDR3 length is 15 residues. Trimming removed 5 bases from V and 1 base from J; junction bases left unmatched: 9. Per germline, CDR1 SQVTM and CDR2 ANQGSEA.

The gene calls are TRBV5-1 and TRBJ2-1; D might be TRBD1 or TRBD2, each matching 5 bases. This CDR3 contains 17 residues. The ends were cut back, 1 base at V and 8 bases at J, with 22 bases in the middle. The V gene's germline CDR1 is SGHRS and CDR2 YFSETQ. CDR3 bases: TGCGCCAGCAGCTTGAGTAGGGACCTCTCCTTGGGGGATGAGCAGTTCTTC. It translates to CASSLSRDLSLGDEQFF.

This rearrangement joins TRBV19 to TRBJ1-1; tentative D call: TRBD1 (5 bases). The ends were cut back, 0 bases at V and 1 base at J, with 15 bases in the middle. CDR3 length: 17 residues. In germline, CDR1 is LNHDA, CDR2 SQIVND (reference sequence). The CDR3 DNA follows: TGTGCCAGTAGTATAGATGTGGGATGGGGGAAGAACACTGAAGCTTTCTTT. It is translated as CASSIDVGWGKNTEAFF.

J is TRBJ1-3 and V is TRBV25-1; D possibly corresponds to TRBD1 (6 bases). V was clipped by 3 bases and J by 1 base, with 10 bases between them. There are 15 residues in the CDR3. Looked up from germline, CDR1 is MGHDK and CDR2 is SYGVNS. The CDR3 region is CASSDGGASGNTIYF. Written as DNA, the CDR3 is TGTGCCAGCAGTGATGGGGGGGCTTCTGGAAACACCATATATTTT.

The rearrangement links TRBV11-3 to TRBJ2-3, with D maybe TRBD2 (5 bases). The CDR3 sequence is 15 residues long. V lost 5 bases to trimming and J lost 3 bases, with 15 bases between them. Germline V gene data show CDR1 as SGHNT and CDR2 as YENEEA. CDR3 sequence: CASSPGVGGTDTQYF. CDR3 nucleotides: TGTGCCAGCAGCCCTGGGGTTGGCGGGACAGATACGCAGTATTTT.

V and J are TRBV6-5 and TRBJ2-5; a possible D gene is TRBD2 (5 bases). V was trimmed by 1 base and J by 4 bases, leaving 7 bases between them. This CDR3 region has 13 residues. CDR1 and CDR2 from the germline V gene are MNHEY and SVGAGI. The CDR3 nucleotides read TGTGCCAGCAGTTACTTCGGGGTAGAGACCCAGTACTTC. It is translated as CASSYFGVETQYF.

This sequence joins TRBV28 and TRBJ2-5, with TRBD2 identical over 14 bases. Germline loops: CDR1 MDHEN, CDR2 SYDVKM. This CDR3 region has 17 residues. The V and J ends lost 2 bases and 5 bases, in that order; junction bases with no gene match: 7. The CDR3: CASSLITGTSGSETQYF. In DNA, the CDR3 is TGTGCCAGCAGTTTAATCACCGGGACTAGCGGGAGTGAGACCCAGTACTTC.

The J gene is TRBJ2-7, the V gene TRBV6-1, with D maybe TRBD1 (5 bases). V lost 4 bases and J lost 1, with 20 bases in between. The germline V gene encodes CDR1 MNHNS and CDR2 SASEGT. The CDR3 loop spans 17 amino acids. The CDR3 loop is CASSGASGADLSYEQYF. CDR3 nucleotides: TGTGCCAGCAGTGGGGCCTCTGGGGCAGATCTTTCCTACGAGCAGTACTTC.

J is TRBJ1-4 and V is TRBV7-9; no clear D. The CDR3 totals 12 residues. V was clipped by 1 base and J by 10 bases, with 7 bases between them. CDR1 SEHNR and CDR2 FQNEAQ come from the germline V gene (reference sequence). The CDR3 is CASSLEAAKLFF. The CDR3 DNA sequence: TGTGCCAGCAGCTTAGAAGCTGCAAAACTGTTTTTT.

The chain employs TRBV27 and TRBJ2-3; a possible D gene is TRBD1 (7 bases). The CDR3 contains 17 residues. Per the germline V gene, CDR1 is MNHEY and CDR2 is SMNVEV (reference sequence). Trimming took 11 bases from V and 5 from J, leaving 29 bases between them. CDR3 sequence reads: CARNEGRDSRRGDTQYF. CDR3 nucleotides: TGTGCCCGAAACGAAGGGCGGGACAGCCGCCGGGGAGATACGCAGTATTTT.

The gene calls are TRBV5-1 and TRBJ1-1; D is unclear. Germline V gene data show CDR1 as SGHRS and CDR2 as YFSETQ. V was clipped by 1 base and J by 4 bases, with 8 bases between them. CDR3 size: 13 residues. CDR3 loop: CASSLPEITEAFF. DNA of the CDR3: TGCGCCAGCAGCTTGCCGGAGATCACTGAAGCTTTCTTT.

The V gene is TRBV11-2, the J gene TRBJ2-7; 9 bases fit TRBD1. From germline, CDR1 is SGHAT and CDR2 FQNNGV. The CDR3 is made up of 17 amino acids. V was clipped by 3 bases and J by 4 bases; unmatched bases: 13. CDR3 loop: CASSFRPTGGGTYEQYF. CDR3 in DNA: TGTGCCAGCAGCTTTAGACCGACAGGGGGTGGTACGTACGAGCAGTACTTC.

With regard to this clone: Other nucleotide sequences in the sample specify the same CDR3. J is TRBJ2-7 and V is TRBV25-1; unclear D gene. CDR1 is MGHDK and CDR2 is SYGVNS in the germline V gene. V dropped 4 bases and J dropped 3 bases, with 10 bases sitting between them. The CDR3 covers 13 residues. The CDR3 DNA sequence: TGTGCCAGCAGTGGCGCAGGACGCTACGAGCAGTACTTC. It yields the protein CASSGAGRYEQYF.

V and J are TRBV5-1 and TRBJ1-2; the D is unclear. The CDR3 covers 13 residues. Per germline, CDR1 SGHRS and CDR2 YFSETQ. V was pared by 4 bases and J by 4 bases, with 11 bases between. CDR3 residues: CASSPGLIYGYTF. Written as DNA, the CDR3 is TGCGCCAGCAGCCCCGGACTGATCTATGGCTACACCTTC.